The clone carrying this TCR beta chain was counted many times. The antigen remains unidentified. The data were obtained in a study of T cell repertoires in cytomegalovirus infection. Study-wide context: From public TCR beta signatures came an indication of both CMV infection and matching HLA type.

TCRdb called the reads again in MiXCR, with one record for every CDR3 protein. The repertoire includes fewer than 200,000 distinct CDR3 sequences, roughly 9% of them detected once, and 4.6% sits in the top ten. Whole-study findings and limits: CMV-specific HLA-C-restricted TCR beta clonotypes dominated the ex vivo response. Accumulated public TCR beta family frequency recognized individuals carrying CMV together with the relevant HLA.

The TCR comes from a human donor in good health (CMV status not recorded). Some clones in this sample may be carry-over from other donors' samples. Input material: PBMCs.

CDR3 in DNA: TGTGCCAGCAGCACACAGGGGAGCAATCAGCCCCAGCATTTT. Amino acid sequence: CASSTQGSNQPQHF. The chain joins TRBV7-2 to TRBJ1-5, with 7 bases identical to TRBD1. V was pared by 5 bases and J by 1 base, with 2 bases of the junction left unmatched. This CDR3 spans 14 amino acids. Germline V gene sequence: CDR1 SGHTA, CDR2 FQGNSA.